This record covers a single T cell receptor beta chain. These data are taken from a study of CD8 T cells in Susac syndrome. With random hexamers, reverse transcription was performed on roughly 0.5 to 1 ug of RNA. MiXCR, run by TCRdb on the immunoSEQ multiplex PCR reads, gives a single entry per CDR3 protein. The sample shows about 80,000 distinct CDR3 sequences, just over 90% of them seen only once. V dropped 6 bases and J dropped 3; count of bases not matched to a gene: 8. Germline CDR1 is SNHLY and CDR2 is FYNNEI. This CDR3 region has 15 residues. Sequencing was done on a sample of CD4+ T cells from PBMCs. This receptor was identified in a human donor with Susac syndrome. The chain combines TRBV2 with TRBJ2-5; TRBD1 matches 9 bases. The CDR3 is CASRKRDREKETQYF. CDR3 DNA: TGTGCCAGCAGGAAACGGGACAGGGAAAAAGAGACCCAGTACTTC.